The 14 T cell receptor beta chains given below trace back to one sample, sequenced in a study of regulatory T cells in long-lasting Graves disease. Indicated time point: persistent/refractory GD, antithyroid drugs over 5 years with positive TRAb. From PBMCs, RNA was extracted and then used to make the TCR library. CDR3 regions were amplified by Arm-PCR using iRepertoire HTBI primers to build TCR beta libraries. TCRdb called the multiplex PCR reads again in MiXCR, with one record for every CDR3 protein. The sample consists of about 340,000 distinct CDR3 sequences, about 19% of them appearing once. Specimen: peripheral blood mononuclear cells (PBMCs), collected when the disease was refractory, from a patient treated with antithyroid drugs. These receptors all stem from a female donor with Graves disease.

This clonotype was counted at least ten times. V is TRBV7-2 and J is TRBJ1-5; D is perhaps TRBD1 (6 bases). Germline CDR1 and CDR2: SGHTA and FQGNSA. Trimming cost V 6 bases and J 4 bases, with 10 bases left between them. This CDR3 comprises 13 residues. The CDR3 region has the DNA TGTGCCAGCAGGATGGACAGAAATCAGCCCCAGCATTTT. Encoded protein: CASRMDRNQPQHF.

A few counts support this clonotype. The chain has TRBV19 and TRBJ1-2; 8 bases match TRBD1. Per germline, CDR1 LNHDA and CDR2 SQIVND (reference sequence). This CDR3 spans 18 amino acids. Losses at the gene ends were 3 bases for V and 3 bases for J; bases not matched to a gene: 15. The CDR3 DNA is TGTGCCAGTAGTATGAGAGGCGGCAGGGGGCGCCGGTACTATGGCTACACCTTC. Encoded protein: CASSMRGGRGRRYYGYTF.

At least ten counts were recorded for this clonotype. This chain links TRBV6-1 with TRBJ2-7; a possible D gene is TRBD2 (6 bases). V was cut by 6 bases and J by 4 bases, with 16 bases left in between. The CDR3 consists of 14 residues. Looked up from germline, CDR1 is MNHNS and CDR2 is SASEGT. CDR3 in DNA: TGTGCCAGCAGCTCCGGGAGACTAGGGTACGAGCAGTACTTC. Translation gives CASSSGRLGYEQYF.

This clonotype appeared many times. This chain joins TRBV2 and TRBJ1-5, with 7 nucleotides matching TRBD1. The CDR3 covers 15 residues. Germline V gene lookup returns CDR1 SNHLY and CDR2 FYNNEI. V lost 2 bases to trimming and J lost 6 bases; unmatched junction nucleotides: 7. DNA of the CDR3: TGTGCCAGCAGTGAAACAGGGGCGGGAGGTCAGCCCCAGCATTTT. As protein: CASSETGAGGQPQHF.

The rearrangement links TRBV28 to TRBJ2-3; D gene unclear. Germline assignment: CDR1 MDHEN and CDR2 SYDVKM. This CDR3 has 9 residues. V lost 8 bases to trimming and J lost 6 bases, with 3 bases between them. CDR3 region: CASGDTQYF. CDR3 bases: TGTGCCAGCGGGGATACGCAGTATTTT.

This clonotype was found a few times. The chain carries TRBV12-3 or TRBV12-4 and TRBJ1-1; TRBD1 matches at 8 bases. V lost 6 bases, J lost 4 bases, and 4 bases stayed unmatched. There are 13 residues in the CDR3. CDR3 residues: CASSKTGGTEAFF. The CDR3 nucleotides are TGTGCCAGCAGCAAAACAGGGGGCACTGAAGCTTTCTTT.

The gene calls are TRBV29-1 and TRBJ1-1; unclear D gene. Deletions cut 3 bases from V and 5 bases from J, with 7 bases between. Germline V gene sequence: CDR1 SQVTM, CDR2 ANQGSEA. This CDR3 is built from 11 residues. DNA for the CDR3: TGCAGCGTTGATACTGGGACTGAAGCTTTCTTT. It is translated as CSVDTGTEAFF. Together with reference TRBV29-1 and TRBJ1-1, the CDR3 gives the full variable domain: SAVISQKPSRDICQRGTSLTIQCQVDSQVTMMFWYRQQPGQSLTLIATANQGSEATYESGFVIDKFPISRPNLTFSTLTVSNMSPEDSSIYLCSVDTGTEAFFGQGTRLTVV.

This chain uses TRBV20-1 with TRBJ2-7, with D possibly being TRBD1 or TRBD2 (5 bases each). This CDR3 is 12 amino acids long. CDR1 is DFQATT and CDR2 is SNEGSKA in the germline V gene (reference sequence). V lost 2 bases and J lost 3, with 8 bases in between. CDR3 DNA: TGCAGTGCTAGAAGGGACCTCTACGAGCAGTACTTC. Its translation is CSARRDLYEQYF.

This clonotype was found many times. The chain couples TRBV13 to TRBJ1-1; 7 nucleotides line up with TRBD1. This CDR3 has 12 amino acids. Germline V gene sequence: CDR1 PRHDT, CDR2 FYEKMQ (reference sequence). V lost 4 bases, J lost 12 bases, and 8 bases stayed unmatched. The DNA of the CDR3 is TGTGCCAGCAGCTGGGACAGCCTAAAACCTTTCTTT. This translates into CASSWDSLKPFF.

This clonotype was found a few times. V gene TRBV9 combines with J gene TRBJ2-7; weak D call: TRBD2 (5 bases). CDR3 length: 14 residues. CDR1 is SGDLS and CDR2 is YYNGEE in the germline V gene. The V and J ends lost 2 bases and 0 bases respectively, with 9 bases between them. CDR3 coding DNA: TGTGCCAGCAGCGTGTCCGGGAACTCCTACGAGCAGTACTTC. It specifies CASSVSGNSYEQYF. The full variable domain, its missing parts supplied by reference TRBV9 and TRBJ2-7, is DSGVTQTPKHLITATGQRVTLRCSPRSGDLSVYWYQQSLDQGLQFLIQYYNGEERAKGNILERFSAQQFPDLHSELNLSSLELGDSALYFCASSVSGNSYEQYFGPGTRLTVT.

This clonotype was found many times. This CDR3 reads CASSLEGTGGEKLFF. Written as DNA, the CDR3 is TGCGCCAGCAGCTTGGAGGGGACAGGGGGTGAAAAACTGTTTTTT. The V call is TRBV5-1, the J call TRBJ1-4; 11 positions match TRBD1. This CDR3 comprises 15 residues. The germline gives CDR1 SGHRS, CDR2 YFSETQ. The V gene end was trimmed by 0 bases and the J gene end by 7 bases; junction bases not matched to a gene: 2.

As to this clonotype: It is likely a read error: a sequence one base away is far more abundant. V usage is TRBV6-9 and J usage is TRBJ2-5; TRBD2 is a possible D gene (6 bases). V lost 10 bases, J lost 9 bases, and 18 bases lay in between. The CDR3 covers 12 residues. Germline CDR1 and CDR2: MNHGY and SVAAGI. The CDR3 DNA reads as TGTGCCACCGGGACCGGCGGGGAGGCCCAGTACTTC. It yields the protein CATGTGGEAQYF.

The CDR3 here is CASSQGTIGGSGSPETQYF. For the CDR3, the DNA is TGTGCCAGCAGCCAAGGGACAATTGGTGGTAGCGGGAGCCCCGAGACCCAGTACTTC. The genes are TRBV14 and TRBJ2-5, with 9 nucleotides matching TRBD2. The CDR3 is 19 residues long. V dropped 1 base and J dropped 5; count of bases not matched to a gene: 17. Per the germline V gene, CDR1 is SGHDN and CDR2 is FVKESK.

To note about this clonotype: Just one base apart from a much larger clone, this may be a read error. V usage is TRBV28 and J usage is TRBJ1-2; D gene uncertain. Germline CDR1 reads MDHEN; CDR2 reads SYDVKM. Between the trimmed V and J ends, which lost 10 bases and 2 bases, there was a span of 23 bases. This CDR3 has 16 residues. CDR3 protein: CATQLYRLGRNYGYTF. The CDR3 DNA reads TGTGCCACCCAACTTTATAGACTAGGCCGAAACTATGGCTACACCTTC.